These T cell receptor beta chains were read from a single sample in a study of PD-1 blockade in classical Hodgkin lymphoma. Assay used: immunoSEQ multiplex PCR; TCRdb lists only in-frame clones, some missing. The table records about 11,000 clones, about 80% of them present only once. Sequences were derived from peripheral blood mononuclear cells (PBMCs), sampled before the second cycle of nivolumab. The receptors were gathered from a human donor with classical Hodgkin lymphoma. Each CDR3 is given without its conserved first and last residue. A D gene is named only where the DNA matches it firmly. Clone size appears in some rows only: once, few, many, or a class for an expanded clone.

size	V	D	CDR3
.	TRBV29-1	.	SCWREGYT
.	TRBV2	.	ASSEAPTLGPLSGANVLT
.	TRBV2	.	ASKIRLVSYEQY
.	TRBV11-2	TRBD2	ASSSPGLAGAWYEQF
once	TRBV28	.	ASSSVRTTFYEQY
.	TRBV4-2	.	ASSAPDPGAEAF
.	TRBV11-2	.	ASSLDLRGSQETQY
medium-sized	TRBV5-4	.	ASSWVGGYT
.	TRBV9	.	ASSVWYEQY
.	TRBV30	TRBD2	AWSAREGRNEQF
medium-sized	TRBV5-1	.	ASSTRQDGTEAF
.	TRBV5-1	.	ASSLGPENQPQH
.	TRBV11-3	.	ASSFGRGQEQY
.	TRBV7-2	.	ASSLELGDTEAF
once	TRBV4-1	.	ASSQDRQGPSYGYT
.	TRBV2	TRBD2	ASRTGTSGRDRTDTQY
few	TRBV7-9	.	ASRGQEEQY
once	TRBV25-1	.	ASSEWSGTRTDTQY
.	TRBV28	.	ASAVGGQHQPQH
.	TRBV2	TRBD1	ASSVVTGVAKLGYGYT
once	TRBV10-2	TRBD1	ASSGPTGGNQPQH
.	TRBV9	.	ASSAATNSYNEQF
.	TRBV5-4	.	ASSLDGNSYEQY
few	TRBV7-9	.	ASSQRVSSYNEQF
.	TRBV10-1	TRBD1	ASSPDRVKEKLF
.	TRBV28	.	ASTPPAFGASPLH
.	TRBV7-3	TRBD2	ASSILAGGEQF
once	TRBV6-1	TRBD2	ASSEQLAGAYEQY
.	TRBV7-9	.	ASSPIQGSEAF
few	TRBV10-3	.	ASSSGTRDEQY
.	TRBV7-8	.	ASSPRDDSSYNEQF
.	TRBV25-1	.	ASSEFQGPNEKLF
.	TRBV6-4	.	ASSSGAGTGELF
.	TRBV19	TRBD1	ASSTTGAGANVLT
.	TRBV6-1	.	ASSRRDDTDTQY
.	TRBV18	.	ASSPRDKYGYT
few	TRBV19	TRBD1	ASSFPGQGNNQPQH
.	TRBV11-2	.	ASSLRGNSYEQY
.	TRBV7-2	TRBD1	ASSPGQANSGANVLT
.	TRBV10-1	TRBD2	ASSGPSGRAGTGELF